A single sample gave rise to the 23 T cell receptor beta chains below, sequenced in a study of T cell responses to AZD1222 COVID-19 vaccine. Sequenced by immunoSEQ multiplex PCR; TCRdb stores in-frame clones only, minus some. The table includes about 110,000 clones, 70% to 90% detected once. The source material was peripheral blood, sampled 28 days after the second AZD1222 dose. The receptors were gathered from an adult who received the AZD1222 COVID-19 vaccine.

This chain links TRBV6-2 or TRBV6-3 with TRBJ2-2; D gene ambiguous. The V gene lost 0 bases and the J gene lost 0 bases, with 11 bases spanning the gap. The V gene's germline CDR1 is MNHEY and CDR2 SVGEGT. The CDR3 sequence is 17 residues long. CDR3 amino acids: CASSYSWRGSNTGELFF. The CDR3 bases are TGTGCCAGCAGTTACTCGTGGCGCGGATCGAACACCGGGGAGCTGTTTTTT.

The gene calls are TRBV7-9 and TRBJ1-2; D is perhaps TRBD1 (6 bases). CDR1 SEHNR and CDR2 FQNEAQ come from the germline V gene (reference sequence). Between the trimmed V and J ends, which lost 5 bases and 0 bases, there was a span of 13 bases. The CDR3 spans 15 residues. CDR3 sequence reads: CASSAGQSANYGYTF. The CDR3, as DNA: TGTGCCAGCAGCGCCGGACAGTCAGCTAACTATGGCTACACCTTC.

The gene calls are TRBV27 and TRBJ1-6, with TRBD1 matching over 8 bases. After removal of 8 bases from V and 1 base from J, the junction contained 4 bases not matched to a gene. Germline V gives CDR1 MNHEY, CDR2 SMNVEV (reference sequence). The CDR3 is made up of 15 amino acids. The CDR3 loop reads CASGQGSSYNSPLHF. The CDR3, as DNA: TGTGCCAGCGGACAGGGTAGTTCCTATAATTCACCCCTCCACTTT.

The sample holds one count of this clone. This chain uses TRBV19 with TRBJ2-2; no reliable D call. CDR3 length equals 12 residues. The V gene lost 3 bases and the J gene lost 7 bases, with 6 bases spanning the gap. Germline CDR1 LNHDA, CDR2 SQIVND (reference sequence). CDR3 residues: CASSIENGELFF. The CDR3 bases are TGTGCCAGTAGTATTGAGAACGGGGAGCTGTTTTTT.

The chain has TRBV5-1 and TRBJ2-7; 10 bases fit TRBD1. The germline V gene encodes CDR1 SGHRS and CDR2 YFSETQ. V lost 0 bases to trimming and J lost 2 bases; unmatched junction nucleotides: 2. The CDR3 spans 15 residues. The DNA of the CDR3 is TGCGCCAGCAGCTTGGGACAGGGGGCCCCCTACGAGCAGTACTTC. This sequence encodes CASSLGQGAPYEQYF.

The chain couples TRBV11-2 to TRBJ1-2, with D perhaps TRBD1 (6 bases). The V end lost 5 bases, the J end lost 4 bases, and 11 bases lay between the germline ends. This CDR3 is built from 13 residues. Germline CDR1 reads SGHAT; CDR2 reads FQNNGV. As DNA, the CDR3 is TGTGCCAGCAGCGCCGGACAGTCCTATGGCTACACCTTC. Translated, it gives CASSAGQSYGYTF.

J is TRBJ2-7 and V is TRBV11-1; 8 bases map to TRBD2. Germline-derived CDR1 and CDR2 are SGHAT and FQDESV (reference sequence). The length of the CDR3 is 14 residues. With 4 bases clipped from V and 4 bases from J, the junction kept 6 bases outside the gene matches. CDR3 nucleotide sequence: TGTGCCAGCAGCTCGAGCGGGGGAGTATACGAGCAGTACTTC. It codes for CASSSSGGVYEQYF.

The rearrangement links TRBV5-6 to TRBJ1-2; tentatively, D is TRBD1 (6 bases). Germline CDR1 is SGHDT and CDR2 is YYEEEE. V was trimmed by 0 bases and J by 0 bases, leaving 12 bases between them. The CDR3 contains 16 residues. The CDR3 sequence: CASSLDRGGANYGYTF. The CDR3 DNA sequence: TGTGCCAGCAGCTTGGATAGAGGGGGAGCTAACTATGGCTACACCTTC.

The chain has TRBV4-3 and TRBJ2-7; unclear D gene. The CDR3 consists of 13 residues. Between the trimmed V and J ends, which lost 0 bases and 1 base, there was a span of 4 bases. Germline CDR1 is LGHNA and CDR2 is YSLEER. The CDR3: CASSQEKSYEQYF. The DNA for the CDR3 is TGCGCCAGCAGCCAAGAGAAGTCCTACGAGCAGTACTTC.

The rearrangement uses TRBV19 and TRBJ1-3; D is unclear. The ends were cut back, 7 bases at V and 0 bases at J, with 13 bases in the middle. Germline V gives CDR1 LNHDA, CDR2 SQIVND (reference sequence). This CDR3 region has 15 residues. The CDR3 protein is CASISRYISGNTIYF. The CDR3 DNA sequence: TGTGCCAGTATCAGTCGCTACATCTCTGGAAACACCATATATTTT.

This chain links TRBV2 with TRBJ2-5; TRBD1 matches at 7 bases. The CDR3 length is 17 residues. The V gene's germline CDR1 is SNHLY and CDR2 FYNNEI. J gave up 1 base and V 5 bases, and 13 bases lay outside the gene matches. The CDR3 DNA follows: TGTGCCAGCAGTAATTTTAGGACAGGAGGCCGCCAAGAGACCCAGTACTTC. Its protein product is CASSNFRTGGRQETQYF. Full variable domain (remainder filled in from reference TRBV2 and TRBJ2-5): EPEVTQTPSHQVTQMGQEVILRCVPISNHLYFYWYRQILGQKVEFLVSFYNNEISEKSEIFDDQFSVERPDGSNFTLKIRSTKLEDSAMYFCASSNFRTGGRQETQYFGPGTRLLVL.

This clone was seen only a few times. The J gene is TRBJ2-2, the V gene TRBV6-2 or TRBV6-3; 7 nucleotides align to TRBD1. The ends lost 4 bases at V and 4 bases at J; junction bases unmatched: 9. Germline loops: CDR1 MNHEY, CDR2 SVGEGT. The CDR3 is 16 amino acids. Here the CDR3 reads CASSSQTGLGTGELFF. In DNA form, the CDR3 reads TGTGCCAGCAGTTCCCAGACAGGGTTGGGCACCGGGGAGCTGTTTTTT.

The chain has TRBV6-1 and TRBJ1-2; D may be TRBD1 (5 bases). CDR1 MNHNS and CDR2 SASEGT come from the germline V gene. The CDR3 totals 14 residues. The V and J ends lost 2 bases and 8 bases respectively, with 15 bases between them. The CDR3 spells CASSESAREVGYTF. CDR3 nucleotides: TGTGCCAGCAGTGAATCGGCCAGGGAAGTGGGCTACACCTTC.

This rearrangement joins TRBV5-1 to TRBJ1-3, with a possible D match to TRBD1 (6 bases). The CDR3 has 17 amino acids. The germline CDR1 and CDR2 sequences are SGHRS and YFSETQ. Trimming removed 0 bases at V and 4 bases at J, with 17 bases between. CDR3 protein: CASSLGAGDTRGNTIYF. CDR3 nucleotide sequence: TGCGCCAGCAGCTTGGGAGCAGGGGATACGCGAGGAAACACCATATATTTT.

This chain connects TRBV25-1 to TRBJ2-1; D is ambiguous. The CDR3 totals 16 residues. The germline V gene encodes CDR1 MGHDK and CDR2 SYGVNS. Trimming shortened V by 1 base and J by 6 bases, and 16 bases separated the two germline ends. The CDR3 coding sequence is TGTGCCAGCAGTGAATCGGGCCCGTTTAGGGCCAATGAGCAGTTCTTC. As protein: CASSESGPFRANEQFF.

CDR3 loop: CASSYSEEPQHF. The CDR3 coding sequence is TGTGCCAGCAGTTACTCTGAAGAGCCCCAGCATTTT. The chain is built from TRBV6-5 and TRBJ1-5; no firm D call. The germline V gene has CDR1 MNHEY and CDR2 SVGAGI. V was clipped by 0 bases and J by 8 bases, with 5 bases between them. The CDR3 has 12 amino acids.

The chain links TRBV6-1 to TRBJ1-5; 7 bases fit TRBD1. Germline V gives CDR1 MNHNS, CDR2 SASEGT. V gave up 2 bases and J gave up 6 bases; unmatched junction bases: 4. This CDR3 has 14 amino acids. CDR3 nucleotides: TGTGCCAGCAGTGAACGTAGGGGGCGTCAGCCCCAGCATTTT. Residues: CASSERRGRQPQHF.

V usage is TRBV7-2 and J usage is TRBJ2-7, with a possible D match to TRBD1 (6 bases). Germline V lookup: CDR1 SGHTA, CDR2 FQGNSA. CDR3 size: 15 residues. V shed 3 bases and J shed 0 bases, with 12 bases lying between them. The CDR3 region has the DNA TGTGCCAGCAGCTTCGGGACACCCTTCTCCTACGAGCAGTACTTC. Protein product: CASSFGTPFSYEQYF. The whole variable domain, remainder taken from reference TRBV7-2 and TRBJ2-7, is GAGVSQSPSNKVTEKGKDVELRCDPISGHTALYWYRQSLGQGLEFLIYFQGNSAPDKSGLPSDRFSAERTGGSVSTLTIQRTQQEDSAVYLCASSFGTPFSYEQYFGPGTRLTVT.

CDR3 protein: CASSSGTWGYTF. The CDR3 nucleotides are TGTGCCAGCAGTTCCGGGACATGGGGCTACACCTTC. This chain joins TRBV6-2 or TRBV6-3 and TRBJ1-2; maybe TRBD1 (6 bases). The V end was cut by 4 bases, the J end by 8 bases, with 11 bases between. CDR3 length: 12 residues. Germline assignment: CDR1 MNHEY and CDR2 SVGEGT.

The chain has TRBV5-8 and TRBJ2-2; tentative D call: TRBD2 (5 bases). The CDR3 contains 19 residues. The V and J ends lost 3 bases and 0 bases respectively, with 21 bases between them. CDR1 SGHTS and CDR2 YDEGEE come from the germline V gene. CDR3 residues: CASSSPEEEVISNTGELFF. The CDR3, as DNA: TGTGCCAGCAGCTCCCCGGAGGAGGAGGTAATATCGAACACCGGGGAGCTGTTTTTT.

In DNA form, the CDR3 reads TGCGCCAGCAGCTTGGATCTGGGGGTCTACGAGCAGTACTTC. Translating it yields CASSLDLGVYEQYF. V gene TRBV5-1 combines with J gene TRBJ2-7; D may match TRBD1 or TRBD2 (5 bases each). Germline-derived CDR1 and CDR2 are SGHRS and YFSETQ. V was clipped by 0 bases and J by 3 bases, with 10 bases between them. The length of the CDR3 is 14 residues.

The rearrangement joins TRBV5-4 to TRBJ1-1, with D hard to call. The CDR3 length is 15 residues. The ends were cut back, 1 base at V and 0 bases at J, with 10 bases in the middle. Germline V gives CDR1 SGHNT, CDR2 YYREEE (reference sequence). CDR3 sequence reads: CASSLNVTMNTEAFF. CDR3 DNA: TGTGCCAGCAGCTTGAATGTCACCATGAACACTGAAGCTTTCTTT.

The V call is TRBV6-5, the J call TRBJ1-4, with 8 nucleotides matching TRBD1. The CDR3 has 14 residues. V trimming: 6 bases; J trimming: 6 bases; junction bases outside the gene matches: 6. The germline gives CDR1 MNHEY, CDR2 SVGAGI. The CDR3 coding sequence is TGTGCCAGCAGGTACGGGACAGGAGATGAAAAACTGTTTTTT. It translates to CASRYGTGDEKLFF.